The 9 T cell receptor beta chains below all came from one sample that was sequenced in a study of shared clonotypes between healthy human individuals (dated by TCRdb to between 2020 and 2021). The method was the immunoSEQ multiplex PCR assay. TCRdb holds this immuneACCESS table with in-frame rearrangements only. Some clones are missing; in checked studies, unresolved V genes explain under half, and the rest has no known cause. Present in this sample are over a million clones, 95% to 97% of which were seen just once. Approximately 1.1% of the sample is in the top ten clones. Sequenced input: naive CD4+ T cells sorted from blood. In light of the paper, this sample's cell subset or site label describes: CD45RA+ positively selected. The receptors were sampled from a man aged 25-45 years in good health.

CDR3 in DNA: TGTGCCAGCAGTGTCGGGGATCAGCCCCAGCATTTT. Residues: CASSVGDQPQHF. The chain joins TRBV2 to TRBJ1-5, with D uncertain. V was clipped by 4 bases and J by 5 bases, with 6 bases between them. The germline gives CDR1 SNHLY, CDR2 FYNNEI. The CDR3 loop spans 12 amino acids. The complete variable domain, with remaining parts taken from reference TRBV2 and TRBJ1-5, reads EPEVTQTPSHQVTQMGQEVILRCVPISNHLYFYWYRQILGQKVEFLVSFYNNEISEKSEIFDDQFSVERPDGSNFTLKIRSTKLEDSAMYFCASSVGDQPQHFGDGTRLSIL.

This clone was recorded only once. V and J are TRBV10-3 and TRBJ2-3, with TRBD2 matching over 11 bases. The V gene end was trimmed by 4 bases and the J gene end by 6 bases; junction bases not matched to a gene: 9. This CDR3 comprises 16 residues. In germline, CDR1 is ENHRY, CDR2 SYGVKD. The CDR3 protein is CAISALAGGLRDTQYF. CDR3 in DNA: TGTGCCATCAGTGCATTAGCGGGAGGGCTGAGGGATACGCAGTATTTT.

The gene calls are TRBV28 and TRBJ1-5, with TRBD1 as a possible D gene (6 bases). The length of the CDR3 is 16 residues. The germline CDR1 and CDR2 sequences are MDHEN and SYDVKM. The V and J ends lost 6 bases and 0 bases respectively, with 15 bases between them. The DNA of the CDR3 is TGTGCCAGCAGACCACAGGGTTGGGGTAGCAATCAGCCCCAGCATTTT. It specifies CASRPQGWGSNQPQHF.

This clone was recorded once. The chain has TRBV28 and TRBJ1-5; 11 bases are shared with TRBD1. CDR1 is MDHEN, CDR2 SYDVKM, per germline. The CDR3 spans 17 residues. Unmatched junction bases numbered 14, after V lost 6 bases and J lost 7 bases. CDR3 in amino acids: CASSPSLGQGARQPQHF. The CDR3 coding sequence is TGTGCCAGCAGCCCCAGCTTAGGACAGGGGGCTCGACAGCCCCAGCATTTT.

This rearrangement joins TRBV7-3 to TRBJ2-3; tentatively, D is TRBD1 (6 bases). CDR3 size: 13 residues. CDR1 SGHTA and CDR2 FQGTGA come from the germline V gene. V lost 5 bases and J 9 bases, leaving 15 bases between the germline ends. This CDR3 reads CASSATGTNTQYF. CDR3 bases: TGTGCCAGCAGCGCTACGGGGACAAACACGCAGTATTTT.

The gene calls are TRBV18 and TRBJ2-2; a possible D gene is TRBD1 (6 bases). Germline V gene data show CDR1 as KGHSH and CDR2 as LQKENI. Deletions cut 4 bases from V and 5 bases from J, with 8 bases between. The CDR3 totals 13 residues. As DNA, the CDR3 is TGTGCCAGCTCACTCGGACAGACCGGGGAGCTGTTTTTT. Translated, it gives CASSLGQTGELFF. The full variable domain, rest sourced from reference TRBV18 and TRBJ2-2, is NAGVMQNPRHLVRRRGQEARLRCSPMKGHSHVYWYRQLPEEGLKFMVYLQKENIIDESGMPKERFSAEFPKEGPSILRIQQVVRGDSAAYFCASSLGQTGELFFGEGSRLTVL.

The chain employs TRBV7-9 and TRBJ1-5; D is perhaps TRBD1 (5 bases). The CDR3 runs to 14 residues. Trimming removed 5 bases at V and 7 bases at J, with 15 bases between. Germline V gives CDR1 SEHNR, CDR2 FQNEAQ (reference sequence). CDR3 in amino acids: CASSAMRDGQPQHF. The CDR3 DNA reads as TGTGCCAGCAGCGCCATGAGGGACGGCCAGCCCCAGCATTTT. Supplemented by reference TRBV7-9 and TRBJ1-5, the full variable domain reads DTGVSQNPRHKITKRGQNVTFRCDPISEHNRLYWYRQTLGQGPEFLTYFQNEAQLEKSRLLSDRFSAERPKGSFSTLEIQRTEQGDSAMYLCASSAMRDGQPQHFGDGTRLSIL.

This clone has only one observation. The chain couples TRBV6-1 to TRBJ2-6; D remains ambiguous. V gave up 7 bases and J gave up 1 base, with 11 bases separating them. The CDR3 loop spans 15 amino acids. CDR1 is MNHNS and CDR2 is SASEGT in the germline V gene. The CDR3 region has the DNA TGTGCCAGCATTCCTCTAGGGTCTGGGGCCAACGTCCTGACTTTC. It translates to CASIPLGSGANVLTF.

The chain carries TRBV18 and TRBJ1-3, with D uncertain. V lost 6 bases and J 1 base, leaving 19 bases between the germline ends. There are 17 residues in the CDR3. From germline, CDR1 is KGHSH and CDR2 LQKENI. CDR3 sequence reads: CASSPPGRGFSGNTIYF. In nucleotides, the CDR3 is TGTGCCAGCTCCCCCCCCGGTCGGGGTTTTTCTGGAAACACCATATATTTT.